The following is a T cell receptor (beta chain) sequence with its context. No antigen is known for it. The input lacks base qualities; no much larger clone sits a single base away. These data come from a study of control samples from healthy donors and cancer patients (dated by TCRdb to between 2020 and 2021). Receptor libraries were prepared by the immunoSEQ multiplex PCR assay. TCRdb limited this immuneACCESS table to in-frame rearrangements with V and J called. A share of clones is missing; checked studies link under half to unresolved V genes, and the rest is unexplained. Recorded for this sample are 150,000 or so clones; approximately 90% of them occurred a single time. Of the sample, 0.68% falls within the top ten clones. From the germline V gene, CDR1 is SGHAT and CDR2 is FQNNGV. Reading from cysteine to phenylalanine, the CDR3 counts 17 amino acids. Here the CDR3 DNA is all that survives: 51 bases in frame from base 1. Cut back by 1 base and 0 bases, the V and J ends lie 13 bases apart.

The chain employs TRBV11-2 and TRBJ2-1; the D region possibly corresponds to TRBD1 (5 bases align). The TCR sequence derives from a woman aged 25 to 39 in good health. The sample comprised blood. In nucleotide form, the sequence is TGTGCCAGCAGCTTAGCTCCGACAGTAAGCTCCTACAATGAGCAGTTCTTC. It encodes CASSLAPTVSSYNEQFF.